This TCR beta chain was sequenced in a study of technical replicates of blood from a handful of donors. The CDR3 has 14 amino acids. The ends lost 4 bases at V and 7 bases at J; junction bases unmatched: 4. Germline V gene data show CDR1 as ENHRY and CDR2 as SYGVKD. This clone was detected only once. The method was immunoSEQ multiplex PCR; TCRdb's version includes in-frame clones alone and lacks a portion of them. The sample yields 70,000 to 85,000 clones, 92% seen once. The rearrangement uses TRBV10-3 and TRBJ2-1; 10 bases are a match to TRBD2. Sample: T cells isolated from PBMCs. The receptor was isolated from a human donor in good health. This CDR3 is CAISASGSSNEQFF. As DNA, the CDR3 is TGTGCCATCAGTGCTAGCGGGAGTAGTAATGAGCAGTTCTTC.